This paragraph reports one T cell receptor beta chain. Antigen specificity is unknown. Treatment noted: approximately 18 received Ad26.COV2.S at low or high dose, single or two shots; 5 received placebo; per-sample allocation not given. Each sample was drawn 63 days after the first injection (of vaccine or placebo). The germline V gene encodes CDR1 SGHTA and CDR2 FQGNSA. The CDR3 is 16 amino acids. V was clipped by 6 bases and J by 1 base; unmatched bases: 9. Profiling relied on immunoSEQ multiplex PCR, and the TCRdb table lists in-frame clones only, not all of them. This sample has around 450,000 clones, with 75% to 95% found just once. The sample belongs to a study of Ad26.COV2.S vaccination and SARS-CoV-2 variants. The study, taken as a whole, reports: Breadth and depth estimates from TCRs may understate total T cell responses. Breadth, reportedly substantial, characterized the spike-specific CD8+ and CD4+ T cell responses after vaccination.

Sequences were derived from peripheral blood, sampled in a trial of Ad26.COV2.S vaccine versus placebo. The rearrangement uses TRBV7-2 and TRBJ2-7, with 10 bases matching TRBD2. The clonotype comes from a person between 18 and 65 years old who received the Ad26.COV2.S COVID-19 vaccine or a placebo. In DNA, the CDR3 is TGTGCCAGCAGTTGGACGAGCGGGAGGGGATCCTACGAGCAGTACTTC. Its translation is CASSWTSGRGSYEQYF.